Each of the 3 T cell receptor beta chains below was sequenced from the same sample in a study of blood T cell repertoires in COVID-19. Clones were read by immunoSEQ multiplex PCR, and TCRdb kept only the in-frame ones, dropping some. The sample has 86,000 or so clones, roughly 95% seen once; the top ten hold roughly 4%. Material for sequencing was peripheral blood. The receptor source for this set is a human donor with active COVID-19. The donor label of this sample is uncertain.

The chain carries TRBV4-2 and TRBJ2-1; TRBD1 might be the D (7 bases). With 0 bases removed from V and 10 bases from J, the gap between germline ends came to 16 bases. The CDR3 has 15 amino acids. The germline CDR1 and CDR2 sequences are LGHNA and YNFKEQ. The CDR3 is CASSQEWETGREQFF. The CDR3 DNA reads TGTGCCAGCAGCCAAGAGTGGGAGACAGGGAGGGAGCAGTTCTTC.

The CDR3 DNA is TGCGCCAGCTCCACTACCTCGAGGGCGGGCACTGAAGCTTTCTTT. Its translation is CASSTTSRAGTEAFF. The chain employs TRBV5-1 and TRBJ1-1; the D is unclear. The germline V gene has CDR1 SGHRS and CDR2 YFSETQ. The CDR3 has 15 residues. Trimming cost V 7 bases and J 4 bases, with 20 bases left between them. Full variable domain (rest looked up from reference TRBV5-1 and TRBJ1-1): KAGVTQTPRYLIKTRGQQVTLSCSPISGHRSVSWYQQTPGQGLQFLFEYFSETQRNKGNFPGRFSGRQFSNSRSEMNVSTLELGDSALYLCASSTTSRAGTEAFFGQGTRLTVV.

The rearrangement joins TRBV6-5 to TRBJ2-7; D not resolved. The germline V gene encodes CDR1 MNHEY and CDR2 SVGAGI. This CDR3 spans 15 amino acids. The V end was cut by 0 bases, the J end by 2 bases, with 11 bases between. The CDR3 nucleotides read TGTGCCAGCAGTTACTCGAGAGGCAGTGCCTACGAGCAGTACTTC. Its translation: CASSYSRGSAYEQYF.